The rows below give T cell receptor beta chains drawn from one sample of a study of T cell responses to AZD1222 COVID-19 vaccine. Repertoires were generated with immunoSEQ multiplex PCR, while TCRdb's copy carries only in-frame clones and drops some. The data contain around 120,000 clones, 75% to 90% of them seen just once; the ten biggest clones take up about 1.6%. The source was peripheral blood, collected on day 0 of AZD1222 vaccination. These receptors originate from an adult in good health. Both conserved end residues are part of each CDR3.

>TRBV9|TRBJ2-7
CASSVGEGGYEQYF
>TRBV11-3|TRBJ2-3
CASSARTGLSTDTQYF
>TRBV10-2|TRBJ2-7
CASSELEVWTGEQYF
>TRBV5-1|TRBJ2-1
CASSPQGPYNEQFF
>TRBV30|TRBJ1-2
CAWSFLTGFRYGYTF
>TRBV5-1|TRBJ1-2
CASSSPGQDVYGYTF
>TRBV4-1|TRBJ1-1
CASSQSDSTNTEAFF
>TRBV4-2|TRBJ1-2
CASSQAQGADGYTF
>TRBV19|TRBJ1-1
CASRITLVGREAFF
>TRBV11-3|TRBJ1-6
CASSSQGLRDSPLHF
>TRBV6-5|TRBJ2-1
CASSYLGGSYNEQFF
>TRBV2|TRBJ2-7
CARGNGTGGRRGSYEQYF
>TRBV5-1|TRBJ2-3
CASSLDGTGAGDTQYF
>TRBV18|TRBJ2-7
CASSPPGTLYEQYF
>TRBV6-5|TRBJ1-5
CASSKTGVGGQPQHF
>TRBV7-2|TRBJ2-1
CASTSRNEQFF
>TRBV19|TRBJ2-7
CASSPTGGTYEQYF
>TRBV11-3|TRBJ2-5
CASSSQYRAQETQYF
>TRBV23-1|TRBJ2-2
CASTQGVVTGELFF
>TRBV11-2|TRBJ1-2
CASTHGGNYGYTF
>TRBV4-3|TRBJ2-2
CASRVTGVNTGELFF
>TRBV7-6|TRBJ2-4
CASSSRDPAKNIQYF
>TRBV5-5|TRBJ1-4
CASSPTGGWSEKLFF
>TRBV7-3|TRBJ2-3
CASSLGGSADTQYF
>TRBV9|TRBJ2-2
CASSPRQGSDTGELFF
>TRBV13|TRBJ1-4
CASRLNHRGREEKLFF
>TRBV25-1|TRBJ2-3
CASSGQTSTDTQYF
>TRBV25-1|TRBJ1-4
CASSDGPNPTNEKLFF
>TRBV28|TRBJ2-1
CASKGGGAYNEQFF